This is a list of T cell receptor beta chains from one sample in a study of radiotherapy plus CTLA-4 blockade in lung cancer. Sequencing was performed with immunoSEQ multiplex PCR; in TCRdb, only in-frame clones are kept and a portion is missing. The sample includes fewer than 35,000 clones, roughly four fifths of them seen just once. The material was peripheral blood, obtained from a patient treated with radiotherapy plus ipilimumab. These TCRs come from a human donor with non-small cell lung cancer that progressed on radiotherapy plus ipilimumab. The CDR3 runs from the conserved cysteine through the conserved F or W. Each record gives: D gene, J gene, V gene, clone size, CDR3 protein, CDR3 DNA. The D gene is left open where the match is weak. Size is stated for part of the rows, as once, few or many counts, or as a class when the clone is expanded.

>.|TRBJ2-3|TRBV9|.
CASSVGSPYQTDTQYF
TGTGCCAGCAGCGTAGGATCCCCCTACCAAACAGATACGCAGTATTTT
>TRBD1|TRBJ1-5|TRBV6-6|.
CASSRGQGNQPQHF
TGTGCCAGCAGTCGGGGACAGGGGAACCAGCCCCAGCATTTT
>.|TRBJ2-1|TRBV5-4|.
CASSPADYNEQFF
TGTGCCAGCAGCCCCGCCGACTACAATGAGCAGTTCTTC
>.|TRBJ2-2|TRBV4-2|.
CASSPSSGANTGELFF
TGTGCCAGCAGCCCATCCTCAGGGGCGAACACCGGGGAGCTGTTTTTT
>.|TRBJ1-5|TRBV28|.
CASSVLTGGPPQHF
TGTGCCAGCAGCGTCCTGACCGGGGGTCCGCCCCAGCATTTT
>.|TRBJ1-3|TRBV5-1|.
CASSLGDAGSGNTIYF
TGCGCCAGCAGCTTGGGAGACGCCGGCTCTGGAAACACCATATATTTT
>.|TRBJ2-1|TRBV2|.
CASSEAENSPREGFF
TGTGCCAGCAGTGAGGCGGAAAATAGCCCCCGCGAGGGGTTCTTC
>.|TRBJ2-7|TRBV27|.
CASSPSVGRASYEQYF
TGTGCCAGCAGCCCCTCCGTGGGCCGCGCATCCTACGAGCAGTACTTC
>.|TRBJ2-7|TRBV28|once
CASSLSGGGWRDEQYF
TGTGCCAGCAGTTTATCCGGGGGAGGTTGGAGAGACGAGCAGTACTTC
>.|TRBJ1-5|TRBV2|.
CASSAEREKNQPQHF
TGTGCCAGCAGTGCCGAAAGGGAGAAGAACCAGCCCCAGCATTTT
>.|TRBJ2-7|TRBV5-1|.
CASSLGGYEQYF
TGCGCCAGCAGCTTAGGGGGTTACGAGCAGTACTTC
>.|TRBJ2-2|TRBV4-2|.
CASSQGSGLNTGELFF
TGTGCCAGCAGCCAAGGGAGCGGATTGAACACCGGGGAGCTGTTTTTT
>.|TRBJ1-5|TRBV6-1|.
CASSYSGSNQPQHF
TGTGCCAGCAGTTATTCGGGTAGCAATCAGCCCCAGCATTTT
>.|TRBJ2-2|TRBV5-1|.
CASSPGQIGTGELFF
TGCGCCAGCAGCCCCGGACAGATAGGCACCGGGGAGCTGTTTTTT
>TRBD2|TRBJ2-5|TRBV19|once
CARVLKGSGGVCVYF
TGTGCCCGAGTTCTTAAGGGTAGCGGGGGGGTCTGCGTGTACTTC
>TRBD1|TRBJ1-5|TRBV2|.
CASSELRGLDQPQHF
TGTGCCAGCAGTGAACTCAGGGGGCTTGACCAGCCCCAGCATTTT
>TRBD1|TRBJ2-3|TRBV5-1|.
CASKQGASPDTQYF
TGCGCCAGCAAACAGGGGGCATCGCCAGATACGCAGTATTTT
>.|TRBJ1-2|TRBV28|.
CASSLGGGYTF
TGTGCCAGCAGTTTGGGGGGTGGCTACACCTTC
>TRBD1|TRBJ2-7|TRBV27|.
CASSLGQYYEQYF
TGTGCCAGCAGTTTGGGACAGTACTACGAGCAGTACTTC
>TRBD1|TRBJ2-1|TRBV5-4|.
CASSPPPGQGESGGYNEQFF
TGTGCCAGCAGCCCCCCACCGGGACAGGGGGAATCAGGGGGTTACAATGAGCAGTTCTTC
>.|TRBJ2-5|TRBV4-2|few
CASSQDLGAGETQYF
TGTGCCAGCAGCCAAGATCTGGGGGCGGGGGAGACCCAGTACTTC
>TRBD2|TRBJ2-2|TRBV6-6|.
CASSLTSGGTGELFF
TGTGCCAGCAGTTTAACTAGCGGGGGGACCGGGGAGCTGTTTTTT
>.|TRBJ1-3|TRBV4-3|.
CASSQVQGNTIYF
TGCGCCAGCAGCCAAGTCCAGGGAAACACCATATATTTT
>.|TRBJ1-2|TRBV6-5|.
CASSWRGDINYGYTF
TGTGCCAGCAGCTGGCGAGGGGATATAAACTATGGCTACACCTTC
>.|TRBJ2-5|TRBV7-8|.
CASSLSPAETQYF
TGTGCCAGCAGCTTAAGCCCCGCGGAGACCCAGTACTTC
>.|TRBJ1-3|TRBV29-1|.
CSVENRASYSGNTIYF
TGCAGCGTTGAAAATCGCGCTTCCTACTCTGGAAACACCATATATTTT